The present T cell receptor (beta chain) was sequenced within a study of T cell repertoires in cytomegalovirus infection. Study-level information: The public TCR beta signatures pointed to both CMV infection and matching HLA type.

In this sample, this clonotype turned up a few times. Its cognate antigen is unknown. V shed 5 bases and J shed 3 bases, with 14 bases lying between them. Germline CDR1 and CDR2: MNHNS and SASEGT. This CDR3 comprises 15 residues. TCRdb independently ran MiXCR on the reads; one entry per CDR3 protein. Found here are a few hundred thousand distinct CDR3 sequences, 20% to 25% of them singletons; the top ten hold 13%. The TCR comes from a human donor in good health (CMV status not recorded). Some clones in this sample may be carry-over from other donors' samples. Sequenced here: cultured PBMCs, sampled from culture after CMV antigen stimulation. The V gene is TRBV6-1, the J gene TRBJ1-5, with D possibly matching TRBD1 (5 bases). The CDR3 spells CASSYADSVNQPQHF. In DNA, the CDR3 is TGTGCCAGCAGTTACGCCGACAGTGTCAATCAGCCCCAGCATTTT.